The 32 T cell receptor beta chains presented below share a single source sample, sequenced in a study of shared T cell receptors in the human thymus. Generated by immunoSEQ multiplex PCR, the TCRdb table keeps only in-frame clones and is missing some. This table holds about 380,000 clones, more than 85% found once. Material for sequencing was thymocytes. These receptors were collected from a human donor.

In its sample, this clone was seen once. The chain combines TRBV27 with TRBJ2-1; the match to TRBD2 covers 9 bases. CDR1 and CDR2 from the germline V gene are MNHEY and SMNVEV (reference sequence). The CDR3 covers 12 residues. J gave up 13 bases and V 5 bases, and 6 bases lay outside the gene matches. The CDR3 DNA sequence: TGTGCCAGCAGTGAAAAGCGGGAGGCCCAGTTCTTC. Residues: CASSEKREAQFF.

The rearrangement joins TRBV27 to TRBJ2-5, with 10 bases aligning to TRBD2. The CDR3 consists of 17 residues. V trimming: 6 bases; J trimming: 5 bases; junction bases outside the gene matches: 15. Germline CDR1 is MNHEY and CDR2 is SMNVEV (reference sequence). In DNA form, the CDR3 reads TGTGCCAGCAGCCAGTGGGCTAGCGGGAGAGGGGCGGAGACCCAGTACTTC. It is translated as CASSQWASGRGAETQYF.

The chain employs TRBV27 and TRBJ2-7; possibly TRBD1 for D (5 bases). Trimming stripped 5 bases from V and 0 bases from J, with 20 bases between. The V gene's germline CDR1 is MNHEY and CDR2 SMNVEV (reference sequence). The CDR3 contains 17 residues. The CDR3 spells CASSPQDDQGTSYEQYF. For the CDR3, the DNA is TGTGCCAGCAGTCCGCAGGACGATCAGGGTACCTCCTACGAGCAGTACTTC.

For the CDR3, the DNA is TGTGCCAGCAGCTTAATTACAATAGGGCACACCGGGGAGCTGTTTTTT. Translated: CASSLITIGHTGELFF. The rearrangement links TRBV7-6 to TRBJ2-2; D ambiguous. The length of the CDR3 is 16 residues. Trimming left V 2 bases short and J 3 bases short, with 13 bases between. Germline-derived CDR1 and CDR2 are SGHVS and FNYEAQ.

The chain couples TRBV30 to TRBJ1-2; D not certain. CDR3 size: 12 residues. Trimming shortened V by 5 bases and J by 8 bases, and 15 bases separated the two germline ends. Per germline, CDR1 GTSNPN and CDR2 SVGIG (reference sequence). CDR3 sequence reads: CAWGSRFCGYTF. Here the CDR3 DNA reads TGTGCCTGGGGGTCACGCTTTTGCGGCTACACCTTC.

This chain connects TRBV7-2 to TRBJ1-5, with TRBD1 as a possible D gene (5 bases). The CDR3 is made up of 15 amino acids. V was pared by 1 base and J by 1 base, with 8 bases between. Looked up from germline, CDR1 is SGHTA and CDR2 is FQGNSA. CDR3 DNA sequence: TGTGCCAGCAGCTTAGGGGGGTGGAGCAATCAGCCCCAGCATTTT. Translated: CASSLGGWSNQPQHF.

V usage is TRBV28 and J usage is TRBJ2-4, with 16 positions matching TRBD2. Looked up from germline, CDR1 is MDHEN and CDR2 is SYDVKM. The CDR3 totals 21 residues. The V and J ends lost 4 bases and 3 bases, in that order; junction bases with no gene match: 15. The CDR3 nucleotides are TGTGCCAGCAGTTCATGGGAGCGTCCGGGACTAGCGGGAGGGGACAAAAACATTCAGTACTTC. Translated: CASSSWERPGLAGGDKNIQYF.

The chain links TRBV28 to TRBJ2-1; 10 bases are a match to TRBD2. CDR3 length equals 19 residues. Germline CDR1 MDHEN, CDR2 SYDVKM. The J segment lost 5 bases and the V segment lost 6 bases, leaving 19 bases of the junction unmatched. The chain's CDR3 is CASSSLHLTGTSAHNEQFF. In DNA form, the CDR3 reads TGTGCCAGCAGCAGTTTACACCTAACAGGGACTAGCGCCCACAATGAGCAGTTCTTC.

In DNA form, the CDR3 reads TGTGCCAGCAGGCACACCCGGACTAGCACCTACAATGAGCAGTTCTTC. As protein: CASRHTRTSTYNEQFF. The rearrangement uses TRBV16 and TRBJ2-1; 8 nucleotides align to TRBD2. Germline V gives CDR1 KGHSY, CDR2 FQNENV. The CDR3 runs 16 residues. V was clipped by 6 bases and J by 2 bases; unmatched bases: 9.

The chain couples TRBV7-2 to TRBJ2-3; 12 bases align to TRBD2. The CDR3 is 15 residues long. From germline, CDR1 is SGHTA and CDR2 FQGNSA. Trimming at V came to 11 bases and at J to 6 bases, leaving 12 bases not matched to a gene. The CDR3 bases are TGTGCCGGCTCTCTAGCGGGAGGGAACGGGGATACGCAGTATTTT. Its translation is CAGSLAGGNGDTQYF.

The chain joins TRBV27 to TRBJ2-2; D unresolved. V shed 3 bases and J shed 7 bases, with 6 bases lying between them. The CDR3 is made up of 12 amino acids. Looked up from germline, CDR1 is MNHEY and CDR2 is SMNVEV (reference sequence). The CDR3: CASSFGYGELFF. The CDR3 region has the DNA TGTGCCAGCAGTTTCGGGTACGGGGAGCTGTTTTTT.

J is TRBJ2-7 and V is TRBV5-1; 7 nucleotides match TRBD1. Germline V gives CDR1 SGHRS, CDR2 YFSETQ. V dropped 4 bases and J dropped 5; count of bases not matched to a gene: 15. This CDR3 is 16 amino acids long. The CDR3 nucleotides read TGCGCCAGCAGCCCAGGGGGACGCACGAAGGGGGACGAGCAGTACTTC. It is translated as CASSPGGRTKGDEQYF. Full variable domain (outside the CDR3, taken from reference TRBV5-1 and TRBJ2-7): KAGVTQTPRYLIKTRGQQVTLSCSPISGHRSVSWYQQTPGQGLQFLFEYFSETQRNKGNFPGRFSGRQFSNSRSEMNVSTLELGDSALYLCASSPGGRTKGDEQYFGPGTRLTVT.

The rearrangement joins TRBV6-1 to TRBJ1-5; no clear D. CDR3 length: 15 residues. Per the germline V gene, CDR1 is MNHNS and CDR2 is SASEGT. V lost 1 base to trimming and J lost 12 bases, with 19 bases between them. CDR3 nucleotides: TGTGCCAGCAGTGAAGTCAGGCAAGAGCAACGGGGCCAGCATTTT. Protein product: CASSEVRQEQRGQHF.

The chain employs TRBV27 and TRBJ2-1, with 10 bases fitting TRBD2. Germline CDR1 and CDR2: MNHEY and SMNVEV (reference sequence). The CDR3 totals 18 residues. With V trimmed by 7 bases and J by 6 bases, 18 bases remained unmatched. In DNA, the CDR3 is TGTGCCAGCACCAACAACTTCCAATTTAGCGGGAGGTTCAATGAGCAGTTCTTC. Encoded protein: CASTNNFQFSGRFNEQFF.

The chain carries TRBV1 and TRBJ1-6. TRBV1 is reported as a pseudogene. This CDR3 region has 15 residues. The chain's CDR3 is CTSSQGHPWNSPLHF. In DNA, the CDR3 is TGCACCAGCAGCCAAGGCCACCCATGGAATTCACCCCTCCACTTT.

The rearrangement uses TRBV5-6 and TRBJ1-2, with 12 bases identical to TRBD1. Per the germline V gene, CDR1 is SGHDT and CDR2 is YYEEEE. This CDR3 spans 15 amino acids. V lost 3 bases and J lost 4; bases outside the gene matches: 4. CDR3 residues: CASSSGQGAGYGYTF. CDR3 nucleotide sequence: TGTGCCAGCAGCTCGGGACAGGGGGCGGGCTATGGCTACACCTTC.

The chain is built from TRBV29-1 and TRBJ1-1; D uncertain. CDR3 length: 23 residues. CDR1 and CDR2 from the germline V gene are SQVTM and ANQGSEA. Trimming cost V 6 bases and J 0 bases, with 41 bases left between them. As DNA, the CDR3 is TGCAGCGTGGAGATCTTGCGGCAGGAGAACGGAAAAGAAAAATCACTAATGAACACTGAAGCTTTCTTT. Translated: CSVEILRQENGKEKSLMNTEAFF.

The table lists this clone with a count of one. The chain uses TRBV18 and TRBJ2-3; tentative D call: TRBD2 (5 bases). The germline V gene encodes CDR1 KGHSH and CDR2 LQKENI. The CDR3 runs 16 residues. V was shortened by 4 bases and J by 0 bases, with 14 bases between the two germline ends. CDR3 residues: CASSLTSGLSTDTQYF. The CDR3 nucleotides read TGTGCCAGCTCACTCACTAGTGGACTCAGCACAGATACGCAGTATTTT.

The rearrangement uses TRBV2 and TRBJ2-7; the match to TRBD1 covers 9 bases. The CDR3 extends over 13 amino acids. Germline V gene data show CDR1 as SNHLY and CDR2 as FYNNEI. With 4 bases clipped from V and 4 bases from J, the junction kept 2 bases outside the gene matches. Here the CDR3 DNA reads TGTGCCAGCAGTGGGACAGGGGCTTACGAGCAGTACTTC. This encodes CASSGTGAYEQYF.

The chain is built from TRBV5-1 and TRBJ2-3; 7 bases are shared with TRBD2. With 6 bases clipped from V and 5 bases from J, the junction kept 9 bases outside the gene matches. There are 14 residues in the CDR3. Germline lookup yields CDR1 SGHRS and CDR2 YFSETQ. Written as DNA, the CDR3 is TGCGCCAGCACCTCCGGGAGGACGGAAGATACGCAGTATTTT. As protein: CASTSGRTEDTQYF.

The chain has TRBV6-5 and TRBJ2-1; 9 bases fit TRBD2. J was trimmed by 9 bases and V by 4 bases; bases with no gene match: 13. The CDR3 spans 16 residues. Germline V gene data show CDR1 as MNHEY and CDR2 as SVGAGI. The CDR3 protein is CASSSPTSGLYGEQFF. CDR3 DNA: TGTGCCAGCAGTTCCCCGACTAGCGGACTATACGGTGAGCAGTTCTTC.

This chain links TRBV27 with TRBJ2-7; TRBD2 agrees at 9 bases. The V gene end was trimmed by 3 bases and the J gene end by 4 bases; junction bases not matched to a gene: 16. The CDR3 consists of 18 residues. Germline CDR1 and CDR2: MNHEY and SMNVEV (reference sequence). The CDR3 here is CASSFPPRRAGGPYEQYF. DNA of the CDR3: TGTGCCAGCAGTTTCCCCCCCAGAAGGGCGGGAGGGCCGTACGAGCAGTACTTC.

The V and J genes are TRBV4-1 and TRBJ1-2; the D is unclear. There are 15 residues in the CDR3. The V gene lost 2 bases and the J gene lost 7 bases, with 17 bases spanning the gap. Per the germline V gene, CDR1 is MGHRA and CDR2 is YSYEKL. The CDR3 spells CASSQPDRSVGGYTF. Written as DNA, the CDR3 is TGCGCCAGCAGCCAACCCGACCGCTCGGTGGGTGGCTACACCTTC.

The chain is built from TRBV27 and TRBJ1-5; 7 bases agree with TRBD1. The V gene's germline CDR1 is MNHEY and CDR2 SMNVEV (reference sequence). The CDR3 totals 14 residues. Trimming took 6 bases from V and 3 from J; bases not matched to a gene: 5. The CDR3 sequence is CASRRTGPNQPQHF. DNA for the CDR3: TGTGCCAGCAGACGGACAGGCCCCAATCAGCCCCAGCATTTT.

CDR3 sequence reads: CASTPVAGTGEGTYEQYF. DNA of the CDR3: TGTGCCAGCACCCCGGTGGCCGGGACGGGAGAGGGCACCTACGAGCAGTACTTC. The J gene is TRBJ2-7, the V gene TRBV11-2, with TRBD2 as a possible D gene (6 bases). The CDR3 contains 18 residues. Germline CDR1 is SGHAT and CDR2 is FQNNGV. The ends were cut back, 7 bases at V and 2 bases at J, with 27 bases in the middle.

The chain joins TRBV6-6 to TRBJ1-1; unclear D gene. The CDR3 covers 15 residues. V was pared by 3 bases and J by 1 base, with 12 bases between. From germline, CDR1 is MNHNY and CDR2 SVGAGI (reference sequence). The CDR3 is CASSYKLTWNTEAFF. DNA for the CDR3: TGTGCCAGCAGTTATAAGCTTACTTGGAACACTGAAGCTTTCTTT.

J is TRBJ1-2 and V is TRBV2; unclear D gene. The V and J ends lost 0 bases and 5 bases respectively, with 22 bases between them. This CDR3 comprises 18 residues. Per germline, CDR1 SNHLY and CDR2 FYNNEI. The CDR3 DNA reads as TGTGCCAGCAGTGAAGCAGTCCAGGAGAGCTATCAACCTTATGGCTACACCTTC. It translates to CASSEAVQESYQPYGYTF. Full variable domain (rest looked up from reference TRBV2 and TRBJ1-2): EPEVTQTPSHQVTQMGQEVILRCVPISNHLYFYWYRQILGQKVEFLVSFYNNEISEKSEIFDDQFSVERPDGSNFTLKIRSTKLEDSAMYFCASSEAVQESYQPYGYTFGSGTRLTVV.

The V gene is TRBV5-5, the J gene TRBJ2-5, with no clear D. The CDR3 is 10 amino acids. Germline CDR1 and CDR2: SGHKS and YYEKEE (reference sequence). Trimming shortened V by 4 bases and J by 9 bases, and 7 bases separated the two germline ends. CDR3 nucleotides: TGTGCCAGCAGCCACGTGGCCCAGTACTTC. Protein: CASSHVAQYF.

Only one count was recorded for this clone. This sequence joins TRBV5-6 and TRBJ2-2, with 10 positions matching TRBD2. Losses at the gene ends were 1 base for V and 5 bases for J; bases not matched to a gene: 8. The CDR3 has 17 residues. The germline gives CDR1 SGHDT, CDR2 YYEEEE. The CDR3 sequence: CASSLSPSGSRTGELFF. CDR3 DNA sequence: TGTGCCAGCAGCTTGTCTCCTAGCGGGAGCAGAACCGGGGAGCTGTTTTTT.

The CDR3 region is CASNGWTSGRLVNEQFF. The CDR3 DNA reads TGTGCCAGCAATGGATGGACTAGCGGGAGATTGGTTAATGAGCAGTTCTTC. The V call is TRBV25-1, the J call TRBJ2-1; 13 nucleotides match TRBD2. CDR1 is MGHDK and CDR2 is SYGVNS in the germline V gene. The CDR3 length is 17 residues. The V segment lost 7 bases and the J segment 7 bases; nucleotides outside the gene matches: 13.

The V gene is TRBV7-8, the J gene TRBJ2-2; 7 positions match TRBD2. The CDR3 contains 16 residues. Germline trimming cut 2 bases from V and 1 base from J; bases unmatched to any gene: 4. Germline-derived CDR1 and CDR2 are SGHVS and FQNEAQ. The CDR3 bases are TGTGCCAGCAGCTTAAAAGGACTAGAGAACACCGGGGAGCTGTTTTTT. Protein product: CASSLKGLENTGELFF.

The V gene is TRBV7-6, the J gene TRBJ1-2; unclear D gene. The V end lost 1 base, the J end lost 8 bases, and 14 bases lay between the germline ends. CDR1 is SGHVS, CDR2 FNYEAQ, per germline. This CDR3 contains 14 residues. The CDR3 protein is CASSLGGGIGGYTF. DNA of the CDR3: TGTGCCAGCAGCTTAGGCGGTGGGATTGGAGGCTACACCTTC. Filled out from reference TRBV7-6 and TRBJ1-2, the complete variable domain reads GAGVSQSPRYKVTKRGQDVALRCDPISGHVSLYWYRQALGQGPEFLTYFNYEAQQDKSGLPNDRFSAERPEGSISTLTIQRTEQRDSAMYRCASSLGGGIGGYTFGSGTRLTVV.